These T cell receptor beta chains were read from a single sample in a study of T-cell reconstitution after alpha-beta-depleted transplantation in children. TCRdb re-derived calls from the PCR reads in MiXCR, one entry per CDR3 protein. Of about 540,000 distinct CDR3 sequences in the sample, around 19% are singletons; the top ten hold less than 4%. Specimen: PBMCs from the stem cell graft donor, collected from the stem cell graft. Source of these receptors: a human donor who donated a stem cell graft to a child with acute lymphoblastic leukemia. The CDR3 runs from the conserved cysteine through the conserved F or W. The order of the fields is D gene, V gene, CDR3 length, CDR3 protein. D genes are given only for firm matches.

D gene: -; V gene: TRBV5-1; CDR3 length: 15; CDR3 protein: CASSRGEMGNQPQHF
D gene: TRBD1; V gene: TRBV7-8; CDR3 length: 15; CDR3 protein: CASSQAGTANTEAFF
D gene: TRBD1; V gene: TRBV6-1; CDR3 length: 13; CDR3 protein: CASTLGQGVGYTF
D gene: -; V gene: TRBV5-1; CDR3 length: 12; CDR3 protein: CASSLERNEQFF
D gene: -; V gene: TRBV7-9; CDR3 length: 15; CDR3 protein: CASSLAAGKLNEQYF
D gene: -; V gene: TRBV3-1; CDR3 length: 12; CDR3 protein: CASSHGTDTQYF
D gene: -; V gene: TRBV20-1; CDR3 length: 13; CDR3 protein: CSARLDGNQPQHF
D gene: -; V gene: TRBV7-8; CDR3 length: 15; CDR3 protein: CASSLAEPPAGELFF
D gene: -; V gene: TRBV20-1; CDR3 length: 13; CDR3 protein: CSARDYRQYGYTF
D gene: -; V gene: TRBV24-1; CDR3 length: 14; CDR3 protein: CATSDSGANYGYTF
D gene: -; V gene: TRBV29-1; CDR3 length: 12; CDR3 protein: CSGTDGAYEQYF
D gene: TRBD1; V gene: TRBV12-3/TRBV12-4; CDR3 length: 15; CDR3 protein: CASSLAGTGLYGYTF
D gene: -; V gene: TRBV27; CDR3 length: 14; CDR3 protein: CASTGGPPEETQYF
D gene: TRBD2; V gene: TRBV9; CDR3 length: 17; CDR3 protein: CASSHKSLAGVGNEQFF
D gene: -; V gene: TRBV7-9; CDR3 length: 12; CDR3 protein: CASSRAEGIYTF
D gene: -; V gene: TRBV5-1; CDR3 length: 14; CDR3 protein: CASKDAYRENIQYF
D gene: -; V gene: TRBV4-1; CDR3 length: 13; CDR3 protein: CASSQIWVDVKFF
D gene: -; V gene: TRBV12-3/TRBV12-4; CDR3 length: 13; CDR3 protein: CASKEPRYNEQFF
D gene: TRBD1; V gene: TRBV20-1; CDR3 length: 16; CDR3 protein: CSAYRTGRMRSYGYTF
D gene: TRBD1; V gene: TRBV12-3/TRBV12-4; CDR3 length: 14; CDR3 protein: CASSPWDSLYEQYF
D gene: TRBD1; V gene: TRBV5-5; CDR3 length: 15; CDR3 protein: CASSLGYRGRGIQYF
D gene: -; V gene: TRBV5-4; CDR3 length: 13; CDR3 protein: CASSAYLTGELFF
D gene: TRBD2; V gene: TRBV29-1; CDR3 length: 19; CDR3 protein: CSVEGSRTSGTKNTGELFF
D gene: -; V gene: TRBV20-1; CDR3 length: 11; CDR3 protein: CSATTQETQYF